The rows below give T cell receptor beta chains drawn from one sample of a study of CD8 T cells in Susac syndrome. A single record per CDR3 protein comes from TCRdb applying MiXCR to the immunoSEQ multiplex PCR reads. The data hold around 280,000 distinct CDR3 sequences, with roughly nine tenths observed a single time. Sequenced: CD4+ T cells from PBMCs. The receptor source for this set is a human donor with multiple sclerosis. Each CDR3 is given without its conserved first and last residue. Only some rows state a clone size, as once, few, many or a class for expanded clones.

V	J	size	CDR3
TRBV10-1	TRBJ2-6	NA	ASSEGWAAPSSGANVLT
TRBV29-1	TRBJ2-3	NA	SVAPTSGSGDTQY
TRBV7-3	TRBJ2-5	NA	ASSLSGRETQY
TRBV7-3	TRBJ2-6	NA	ASSLRAPGSSGANVLT
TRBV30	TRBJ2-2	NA	AWTVAGGVLTGELF
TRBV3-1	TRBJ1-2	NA	ASGTGALGYT
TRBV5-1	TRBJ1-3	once	ASSPRAGRLGSGNTIY
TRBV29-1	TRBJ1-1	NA	SVVMNTEAF
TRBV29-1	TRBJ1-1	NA	SVLGQEGTEAF
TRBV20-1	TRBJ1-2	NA	SASPTGLVNYGYT
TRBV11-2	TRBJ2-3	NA	ASSPRGTASTDTQY
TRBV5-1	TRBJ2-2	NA	ASSSPAGFNTGELF
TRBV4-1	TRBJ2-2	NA	ASSQDPYTGELF
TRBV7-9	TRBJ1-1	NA	ASTNSFDTGTGNTEAF
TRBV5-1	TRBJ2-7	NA	ASSKAGSEYEQY
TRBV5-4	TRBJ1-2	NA	ASSLVGSRGDYGYT
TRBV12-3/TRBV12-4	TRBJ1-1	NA	ASIKDRDTEAF
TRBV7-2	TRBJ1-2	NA	ASSSQVTGYT
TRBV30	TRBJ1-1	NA	AWSRGRRTEAF
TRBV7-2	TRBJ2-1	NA	ASSFRTGTYNEQF
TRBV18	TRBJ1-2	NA	ASSPNLSPGGGT
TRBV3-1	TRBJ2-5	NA	ASSGGGRDQETQY
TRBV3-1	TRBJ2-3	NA	ASTYGGSTDTQY
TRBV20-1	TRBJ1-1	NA	SARAGPLNTEAF
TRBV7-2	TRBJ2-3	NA	ASSPRFSTDTQY
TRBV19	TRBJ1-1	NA	ASMARINTEAF
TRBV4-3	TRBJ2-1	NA	ASSPMGPSSRYNEQF